Detailed here is one T cell receptor (beta chain). This specimen belongs to a study of control samples from healthy donors and cancer patients. Sequencing used immunoSEQ multiplex PCR; TCRdb keeps in-frame clones, though not all of them. The table has tens of thousands of clones, roughly 94% seen once. CDR3 size: 13 residues. CDR1 and CDR2 from the germline V gene are SEHNR and FQNEAQ (reference sequence). V was clipped by 5 bases and J by 4 bases, with 10 bases between them. This receptor was identified in a man aged 25-45 years in good health. The rearrangement links TRBV7-9 to TRBJ2-3; weak D call: TRBD2 (6 bases). Sample: blood. The DNA for the CDR3 is TGTGCCAGCAGCACTCGACTAGCAGATACGCAGTATTTT. This translates into CASSTRLADTQYF.